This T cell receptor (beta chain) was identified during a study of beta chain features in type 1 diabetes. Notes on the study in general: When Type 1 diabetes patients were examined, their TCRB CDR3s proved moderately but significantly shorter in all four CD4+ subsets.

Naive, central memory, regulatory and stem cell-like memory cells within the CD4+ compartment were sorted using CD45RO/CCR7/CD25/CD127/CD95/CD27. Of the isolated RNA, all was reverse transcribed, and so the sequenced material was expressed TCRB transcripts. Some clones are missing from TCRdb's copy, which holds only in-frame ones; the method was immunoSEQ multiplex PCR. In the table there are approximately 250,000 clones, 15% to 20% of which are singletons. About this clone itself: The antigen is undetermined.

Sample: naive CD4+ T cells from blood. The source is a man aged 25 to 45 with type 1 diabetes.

The CDR3 sequence: CASGYGNTIYF. The CDR3 nucleotides read TGTGCCAGCGGCTATGGAAACACCATATATTTT. The chain carries TRBV6-5 and TRBJ1-3; D is unresolved. The germline gives CDR1 MNHEY, CDR2 SVGAGI. V gave up 8 bases and J gave up 3 bases, with 5 bases separating them. The CDR3 sequence is 11 residues long.